This T cell receptor (beta chain) was found in a study of regulatory T cells in long-lasting Graves disease. Notes on the study in general: There were preferences for TRBV28, TRBJ1-2 and TRBJ2-5 in persistent disease. Persistent-disease Graves' patients showed less TCR diversity than new cases.

There are 15 residues in the CDR3. Losses at the gene ends were 0 bases for V and 8 bases for J; bases not matched to a gene: 6. The V gene's germline CDR1 is SGDLS and CDR2 YYNGEE. For TCR beta, libraries came from iRepertoire HTBI primers and Arm-PCR of CDR3 regions. Authors' processing steps: Samples revealed 62 TRBV and 14 TRBJ segments. TCRdb passed the multiplex PCR reads through MiXCR, listing each CDR3 protein once. V and J calls and clone size were set by TCRdb, not the authors. The sample has some 340,000 distinct CDR3 sequences, roughly 24% seen once. Specified time point: persistent/refractory GD, antithyroid drugs over 5 years with positive TRAb. Isolated PBMC RNA provided the starting material for the TCR library. In the case of this clonotype: Its antigen remains unknown.

This receptor was taken from a woman aged 40 to 49 with Graves disease. The V call is TRBV9, the J call TRBJ2-1; 9 nucleotides align to TRBD2. The material was peripheral blood mononuclear cells (PBMCs), obtained when the disease was refractory, from a patient treated with antithyroid drugs. In nucleotides, the CDR3 is TGTGCCAGCAGCGTAGGGACTAGCGTCGCTTATGAGCAGTTCTTC. Amino acids: CASSVGTSVAYEQFF.